This TCR beta chain was found in a study of blood T cell repertoires in COVID-19. Germline assignment: CDR1 ENHRY and CDR2 SYGVKD. This CDR3 comprises 16 residues. Trimming took 0 bases from V and 6 from J; bases not matched to a gene: 4. Assay: immunoSEQ multiplex PCR; the TCRdb copy retains only in-frame clones and omits some. The repertoire includes approximately 350,000 clones, over 70% of them detected once, and roughly 6.3% sits in the top ten. Sequenced: peripheral blood. The chain uses TRBV10-3 and TRBJ2-1, with 11 bases fitting TRBD2. This sequence originates from a woman between 50 and 59 years old with COVID-19, enrolled during active disease. The CDR3 DNA reads TGTGCCATCAGTGAGTCGACGACTAGCGGGGTCAATGAGCAGTTCTTC. Protein sequence: CAISESTTSGVNEQFF.